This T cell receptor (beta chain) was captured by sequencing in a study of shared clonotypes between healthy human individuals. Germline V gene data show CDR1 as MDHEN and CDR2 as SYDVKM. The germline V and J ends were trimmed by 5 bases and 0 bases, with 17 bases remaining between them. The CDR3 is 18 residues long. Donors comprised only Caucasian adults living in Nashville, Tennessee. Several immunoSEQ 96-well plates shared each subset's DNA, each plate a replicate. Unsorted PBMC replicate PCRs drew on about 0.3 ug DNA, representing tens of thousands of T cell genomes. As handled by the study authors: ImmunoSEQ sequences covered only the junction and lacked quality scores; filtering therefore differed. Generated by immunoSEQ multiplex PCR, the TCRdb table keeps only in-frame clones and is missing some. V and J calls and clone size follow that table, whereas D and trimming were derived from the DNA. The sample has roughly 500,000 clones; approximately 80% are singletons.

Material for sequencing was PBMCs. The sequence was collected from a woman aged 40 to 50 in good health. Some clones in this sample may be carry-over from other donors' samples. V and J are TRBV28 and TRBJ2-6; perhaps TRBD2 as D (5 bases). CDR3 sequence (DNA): TGTGCCAGCAGTCCCGGCGGGTGGGGAAGCTCTGGGGCCAACGTCCTGACTTTC. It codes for CASSPGGWGSSGANVLTF.